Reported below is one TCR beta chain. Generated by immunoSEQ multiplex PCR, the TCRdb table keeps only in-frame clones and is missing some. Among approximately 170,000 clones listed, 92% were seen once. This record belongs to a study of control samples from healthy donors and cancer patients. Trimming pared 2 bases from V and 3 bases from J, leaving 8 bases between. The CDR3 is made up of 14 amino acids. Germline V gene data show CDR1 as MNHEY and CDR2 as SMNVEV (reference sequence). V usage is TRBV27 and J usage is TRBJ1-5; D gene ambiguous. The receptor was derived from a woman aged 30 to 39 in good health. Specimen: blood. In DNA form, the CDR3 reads TGTGCCAGCAGTTTAAGCGGGAACAATCAGCCCCAGCATTTT. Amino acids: CASSLSGNNQPQHF.